The 5 T cell receptor beta chains below were found in one sample sequenced in a study of blood T cell repertoires in COVID-19. Clones were read by immunoSEQ multiplex PCR, and TCRdb kept only the in-frame ones, dropping some. In the table there are roughly 120,000 clones, 87% of which are singletons. The sample was peripheral blood. These receptor sequences come from a human donor in a cohort sampled during active COVID-19.

V and J are TRBV6-5 and TRBJ2-7, with 11 nucleotides matching TRBD1. CDR1 is MNHEY, CDR2 SVGAGI, per germline. The CDR3 has 15 amino acids. The ends lost 6 bases at V and 0 bases at J; junction bases unmatched: 4. This CDR3 reads CASSGQGATSYEQYF. CDR3 sequence (DNA): TGTGCCAGCAGCGGACAGGGGGCTACCTCCTACGAGCAGTACTTC.

V and J are TRBV5-4 and TRBJ2-5, with 7 nucleotides matching TRBD2. V gave up 1 base and J gave up 4 bases; unmatched junction bases: 13. The germline CDR1 and CDR2 sequences are SGHNT and YYREEE (reference sequence). This CDR3 is built from 17 residues. The CDR3 loop reads CASSLMVAGDGGETQYF. CDR3 in DNA: TGTGCCAGCAGCTTGATGGTGGCGGGGGATGGAGGAGAGACCCAGTACTTC.

The sample holds a few counts of this clone. The V gene is TRBV29-1, the J gene TRBJ1-1; TRBD1 might be the D (6 bases). This CDR3 has 12 amino acids. CDR1 and CDR2 (germline): SQVTM, ANQGSEA. The CDR3 bases are TGCACTCGACAGGAGATGAACACTGAAGCTTTCTTT. Translation: CTRQEMNTEAFF.

V is TRBV15 and J is TRBJ2-7; TRBD2 matches 9 bases. There are 19 residues in the CDR3. Germline V lookup: CDR1 LNHNV, CDR2 YYDKDF (reference sequence). The junction had 17 bases not matched to a gene; V was cut back by 0 bases and J by 5 bases. CDR3 residues: CATSRDWGVGSGSFHEQYF. The CDR3 DNA is TGTGCCACCAGCAGAGATTGGGGGGTAGGTAGCGGGAGTTTCCACGAGCAGTACTTC.

The chain joins TRBV7-9 to TRBJ2-3; 7 nucleotides line up with TRBD1. This CDR3 comprises 19 residues. In germline, CDR1 is SEHNR, CDR2 FQNEAQ (reference sequence). Trimming cost V 5 bases and J 3 bases; bases outside gene matches: 20. CDR3 region: CASSPTNEQGMSGTDTQYF. The CDR3 nucleotides read TGTGCCAGCAGCCCAACAAACGAACAGGGGATGAGTGGGACAGATACGCAGTATTTT.